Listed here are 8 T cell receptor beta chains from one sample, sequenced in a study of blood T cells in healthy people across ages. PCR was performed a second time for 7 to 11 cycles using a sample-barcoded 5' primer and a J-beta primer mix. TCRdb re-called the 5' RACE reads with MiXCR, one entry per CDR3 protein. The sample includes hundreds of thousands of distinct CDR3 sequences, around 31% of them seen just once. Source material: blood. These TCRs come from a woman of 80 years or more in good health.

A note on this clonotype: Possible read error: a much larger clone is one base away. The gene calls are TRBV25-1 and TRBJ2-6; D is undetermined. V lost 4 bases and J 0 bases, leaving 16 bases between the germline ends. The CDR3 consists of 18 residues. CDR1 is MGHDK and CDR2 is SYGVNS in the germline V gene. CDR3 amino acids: CASSVTGRPPSGANVLTF. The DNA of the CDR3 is TGTGCCAGCAGTGTCACGGGCCGCCCTCCCTCTGGGGCCAACGTCCTGACTTTC.

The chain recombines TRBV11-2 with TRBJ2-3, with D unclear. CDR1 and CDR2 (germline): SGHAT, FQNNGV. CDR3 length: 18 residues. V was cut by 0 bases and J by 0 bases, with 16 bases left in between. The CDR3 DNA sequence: TGTGCCAGCAGCTTAGATGTGGGTTTGACTTCTAGCACAGATACGCAGTATTTT. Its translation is CASSLDVGLTSSTDTQYF. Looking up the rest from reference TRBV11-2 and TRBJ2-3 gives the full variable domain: EAGVAQSPRYKIIEKRQSVAFWCNPISGHATLYWYQQILGQGPKLLIQFQNNGVVDDSQLPKDRFSAERLKGVDSTLKIQPAKLEDSAVYLCASSLDVGLTSSTDTQYFGPGTRLTVL.

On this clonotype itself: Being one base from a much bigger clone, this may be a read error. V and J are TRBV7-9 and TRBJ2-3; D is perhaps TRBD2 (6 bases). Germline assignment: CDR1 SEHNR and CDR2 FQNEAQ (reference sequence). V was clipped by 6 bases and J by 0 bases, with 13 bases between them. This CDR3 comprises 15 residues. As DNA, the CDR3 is TGTGCCAGCAGGCCTTGGGGGACTAGCACAGATACGCAGTATTTT. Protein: CASRPWGTSTDTQYF.

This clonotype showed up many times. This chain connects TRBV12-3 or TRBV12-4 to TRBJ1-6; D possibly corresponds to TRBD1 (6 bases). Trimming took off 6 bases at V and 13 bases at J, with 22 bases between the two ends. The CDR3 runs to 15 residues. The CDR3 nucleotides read TGTGCCAGCAGCCTACTACAGGGTGATTCGGGCCCCCTCCACTTT. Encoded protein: CASSLLQGDSGPLHF.

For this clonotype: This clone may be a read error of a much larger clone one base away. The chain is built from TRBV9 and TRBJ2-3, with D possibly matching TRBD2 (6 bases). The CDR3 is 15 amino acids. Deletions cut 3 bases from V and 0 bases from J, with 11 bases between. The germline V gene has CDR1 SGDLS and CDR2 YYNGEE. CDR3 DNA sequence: TGTGCCAGCAGCGCAGACGGGACTAGCACAGATACGCAGTATTTT. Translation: CASSADGTSTDTQYF.

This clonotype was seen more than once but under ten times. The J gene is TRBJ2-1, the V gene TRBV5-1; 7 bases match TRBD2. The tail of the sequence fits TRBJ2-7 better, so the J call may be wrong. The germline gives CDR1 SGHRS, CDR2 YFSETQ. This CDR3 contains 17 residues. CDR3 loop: CASSISGGSSSYNEQYF. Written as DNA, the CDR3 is TGCGCCAGCAGCATATCCGGGGGGTCTAGCTCCTACAATGAGCAGTACTTC.

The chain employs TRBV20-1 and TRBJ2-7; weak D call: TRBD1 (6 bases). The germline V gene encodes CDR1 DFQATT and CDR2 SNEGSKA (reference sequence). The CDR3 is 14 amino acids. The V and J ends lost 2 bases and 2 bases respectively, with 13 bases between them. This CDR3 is CSARTRDIPYEQYF. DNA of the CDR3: TGCAGTGCTAGAACAAGGGACATTCCCTACGAGCAGTACTTC.

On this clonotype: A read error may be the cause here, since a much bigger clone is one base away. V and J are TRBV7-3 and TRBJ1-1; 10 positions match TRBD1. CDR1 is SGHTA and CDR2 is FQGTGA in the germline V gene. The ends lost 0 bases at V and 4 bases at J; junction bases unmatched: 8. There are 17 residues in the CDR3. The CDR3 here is CASSLTGRGQGITEAFF. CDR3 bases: TGTGCCAGCAGCTTAACGGGAAGGGGACAGGGGATCACTGAAGCTTTCTTT.